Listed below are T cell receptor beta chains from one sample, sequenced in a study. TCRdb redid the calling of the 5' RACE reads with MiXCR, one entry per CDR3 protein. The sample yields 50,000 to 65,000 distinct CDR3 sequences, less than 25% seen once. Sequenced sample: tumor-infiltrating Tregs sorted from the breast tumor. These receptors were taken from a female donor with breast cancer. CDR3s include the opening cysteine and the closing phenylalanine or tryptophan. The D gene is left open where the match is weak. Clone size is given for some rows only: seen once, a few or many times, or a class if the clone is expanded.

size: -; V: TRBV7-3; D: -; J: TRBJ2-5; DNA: TGTGCCAGCAGCTTAACAGGGCTCCCCCGCGGGCATGGGACCCAGTACTTC; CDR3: CASSLTGLPRGHGTQYF
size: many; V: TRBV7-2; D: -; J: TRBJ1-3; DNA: TGTGCCAGCAGCTTAGCTAGTACCGGGACTGGAAACACCATATATTTT; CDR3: CASSLASTGTGNTIYF
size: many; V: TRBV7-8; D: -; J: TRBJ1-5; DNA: TGTGCCAGCAGCTTGAATCGGCAGGTGAGCAATCAGCCCCAGCATTTT; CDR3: CASSLNRQVSNQPQHF
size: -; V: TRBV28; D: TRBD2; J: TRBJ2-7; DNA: TGTCCCAGCAAAGCGGGAGGGGTCTACGAGCAGTACTTC; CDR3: CPSKAGGVYEQYF
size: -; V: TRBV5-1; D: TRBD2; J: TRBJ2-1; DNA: TGCGCCAGTACGACTAGCGGGTACAATGAGCAGTTCTTC; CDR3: CASTTSGYNEQFF
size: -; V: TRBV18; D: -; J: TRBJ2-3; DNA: TGTGCCAGCTCACCCTGGGGGAAGGTGACAGATACGCAGTATTTT; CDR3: CASSPWGKVTDTQYF
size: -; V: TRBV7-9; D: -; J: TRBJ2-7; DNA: TGTGCCAGCACGATAGGGGGTTTTGAGTCCTACGAGCAGTACTTC; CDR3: CASTIGGFESYEQYF
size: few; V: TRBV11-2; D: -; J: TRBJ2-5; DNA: TGTGCCAGCAGCTTTACAGGGATCCGAGAGACCCAGTACTTC; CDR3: CASSFTGIRETQYF
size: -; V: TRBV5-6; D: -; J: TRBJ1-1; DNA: TGTGCCAGCAGCTTATACACCTTACGTGTGAACACTGAAGCTCTCTTT; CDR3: CASSLYTLRVNTEALF
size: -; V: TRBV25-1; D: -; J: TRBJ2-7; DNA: TGTGCCAGCACAGGGTTTGGGTACGAGCAGTACTTC; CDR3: CASTGFGYEQYF
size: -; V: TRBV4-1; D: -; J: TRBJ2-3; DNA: TGTGCCAGCAGCCGGGGCACAGTTACGCAGTATTTT; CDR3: CASSRGTVTQYF
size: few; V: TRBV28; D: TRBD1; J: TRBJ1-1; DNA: TGTGCCAGCAGTGGGACAGGGGGGCGAGCTTTCTTT; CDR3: CASSGTGGRAFF
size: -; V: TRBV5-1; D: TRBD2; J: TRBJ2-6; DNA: TGCGCCAGCGGGACTAGCGGGGGTTCTGGGGCCAACGTCCTGACTTTC; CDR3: CASGTSGGSGANVLTF
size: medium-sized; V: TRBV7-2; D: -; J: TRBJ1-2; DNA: TGTGCCAGCAGCTTAGAACGTAGCGGCTACACCTTC; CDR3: CASSLERSGYTF
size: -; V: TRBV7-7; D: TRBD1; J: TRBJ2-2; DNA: TGTGCTAGCAGCCCCGCCCTGGTACAGGGGGCTGAGCTGTTTTTT; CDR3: CASSPALVQGAELFF